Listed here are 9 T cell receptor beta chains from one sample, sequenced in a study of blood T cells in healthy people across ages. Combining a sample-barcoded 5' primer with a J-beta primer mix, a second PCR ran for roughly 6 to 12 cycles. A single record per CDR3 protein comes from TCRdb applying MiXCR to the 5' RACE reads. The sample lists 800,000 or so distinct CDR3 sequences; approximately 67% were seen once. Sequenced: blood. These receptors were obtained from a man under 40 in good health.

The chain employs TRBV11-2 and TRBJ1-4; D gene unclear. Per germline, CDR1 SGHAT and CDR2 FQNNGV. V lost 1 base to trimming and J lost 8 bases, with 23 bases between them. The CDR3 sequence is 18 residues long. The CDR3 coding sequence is TGTGCCAGCAGCTTAGCCCCTCCGCAGCGCACCGCGGGGGAAAAACTGTTTTTT. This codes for CASSLAPPQRTAGEKLFF.

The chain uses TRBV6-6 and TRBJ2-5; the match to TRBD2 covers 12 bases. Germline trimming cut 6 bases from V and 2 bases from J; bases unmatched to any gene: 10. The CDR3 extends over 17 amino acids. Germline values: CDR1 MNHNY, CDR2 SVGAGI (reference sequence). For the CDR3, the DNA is TGTGCCAGCAGCGGGACTAGCGGGCTCAACCCTCAAGAGACCCAGTACTTC. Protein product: CASSGTSGLNPQETQYF.

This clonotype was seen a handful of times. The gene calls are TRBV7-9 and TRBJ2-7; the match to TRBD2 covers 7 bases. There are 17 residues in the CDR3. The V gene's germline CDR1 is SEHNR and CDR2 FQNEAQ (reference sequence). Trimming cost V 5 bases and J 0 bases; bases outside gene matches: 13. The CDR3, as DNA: TGTGCCAGCAGCCCCCCGGGGGGTGAGGGGCTCTCCTACGAGCAGTACTTC. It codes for CASSPPGGEGLSYEQYF.

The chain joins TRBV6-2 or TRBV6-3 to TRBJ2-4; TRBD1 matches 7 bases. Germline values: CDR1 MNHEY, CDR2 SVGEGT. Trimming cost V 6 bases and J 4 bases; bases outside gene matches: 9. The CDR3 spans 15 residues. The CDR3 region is CASRGEGGQKNIQYF. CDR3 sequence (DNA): TGTGCCAGCAGAGGGGAAGGGGGACAGAAAAACATTCAGTACTTC.

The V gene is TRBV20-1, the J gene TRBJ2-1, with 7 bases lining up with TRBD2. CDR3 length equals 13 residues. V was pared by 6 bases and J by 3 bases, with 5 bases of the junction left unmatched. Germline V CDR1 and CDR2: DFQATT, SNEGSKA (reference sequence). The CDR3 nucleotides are TGCAGTGCGCTGACTAGCTACTACAATGAGCAGTTCTTC. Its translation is CSALTSYYNEQFF.

The CDR3 spells CATRAAGAETQYF. The CDR3, as DNA: TGTGCCACCAGGGCTGCGGGGGCAGAGACCCAGTACTTC. The chain joins TRBV24-1 to TRBJ2-5; tentative D call: TRBD2 (7 bases). Trimming cost V 7 bases and J 4 bases, with 12 bases left between them. The CDR3 contains 13 residues. Per the germline V gene, CDR1 is KGHDR and CDR2 is SFDVKD.

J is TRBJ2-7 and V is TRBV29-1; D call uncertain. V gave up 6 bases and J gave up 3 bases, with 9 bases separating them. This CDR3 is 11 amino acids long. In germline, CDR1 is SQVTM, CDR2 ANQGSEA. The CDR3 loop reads CSVAWDYEQYF. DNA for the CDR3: TGCAGCGTCGCGTGGGACTACGAGCAGTACTTC.

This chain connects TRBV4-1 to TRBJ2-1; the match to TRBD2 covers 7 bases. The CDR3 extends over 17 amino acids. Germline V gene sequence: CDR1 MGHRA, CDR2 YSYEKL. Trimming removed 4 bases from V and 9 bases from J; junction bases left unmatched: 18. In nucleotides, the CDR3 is TGCGCCAGCAGCCCTCGGACTGGCGGGGGTTTCGGGGGTGAGCAGTTCTTC. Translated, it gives CASSPRTGGGFGGEQFF.

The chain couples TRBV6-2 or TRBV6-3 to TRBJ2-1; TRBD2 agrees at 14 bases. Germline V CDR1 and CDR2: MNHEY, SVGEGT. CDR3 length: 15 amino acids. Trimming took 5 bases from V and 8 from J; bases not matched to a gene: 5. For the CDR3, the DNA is TGTGCCAGCAGTGGACTAGCGGGGGGCCAGGATGAGCAGTTCTTC. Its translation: CASSGLAGGQDEQFF.